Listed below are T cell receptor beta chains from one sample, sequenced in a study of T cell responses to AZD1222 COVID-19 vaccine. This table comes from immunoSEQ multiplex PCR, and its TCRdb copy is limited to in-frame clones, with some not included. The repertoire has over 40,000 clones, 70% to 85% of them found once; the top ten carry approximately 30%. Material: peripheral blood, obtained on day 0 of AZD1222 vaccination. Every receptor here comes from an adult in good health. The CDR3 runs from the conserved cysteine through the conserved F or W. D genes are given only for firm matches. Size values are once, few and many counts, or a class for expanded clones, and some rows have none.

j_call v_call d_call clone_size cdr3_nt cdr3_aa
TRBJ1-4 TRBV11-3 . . TGTGCCAGCAGCACCGACGGAACAACTAATGAAAAACTGTTTTTT CASSTDGTTNEKLFF
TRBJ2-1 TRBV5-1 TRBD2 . TGCGCCAGCAGCTTGACTAGCGGTGGGGGCAATGAGCAGTTCTTC CASSLTSGGGNEQFF
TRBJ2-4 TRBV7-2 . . TGTGCCAGCACCTCCCCAGGGATGAAAAACATTCAGTACTTC CASTSPGMKNIQYF
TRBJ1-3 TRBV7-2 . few TGTGCCAGCAGCTATAAAGCCGGAAACACCATATATTTT CASSYKAGNTIYF
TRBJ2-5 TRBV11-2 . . TGTGCCAGCAGCCGGGGGCTTACCGAGACCCAGTACTTC CASSRGLTETQYF
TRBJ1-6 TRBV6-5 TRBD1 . TGTGCCAGCAGGGACAGGGACCCGTATAATTCACCCCTCCACTTT CASRDRDPYNSPLHF
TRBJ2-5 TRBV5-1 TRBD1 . TGCGCCAGCAGCTGGACAGGGGGCGGGGAGACCCAGTACTTC CASSWTGGGETQYF
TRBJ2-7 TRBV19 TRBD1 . TGTGCCAGTAGCCCTCTGACAGGGGCAGGGGAGCAGTACTTC CASSPLTGAGEQYF
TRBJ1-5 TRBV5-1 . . TGCGCCAGCAGCTTGGTAGGGGATAGCAATCAGCCCCAGCATTTT CASSLVGDSNQPQHF
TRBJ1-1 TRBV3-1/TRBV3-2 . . TGTGCCAGCAGCCAAGGAGGGGGGGACCTCAACACTGAAGCTTTCTTT CASSQGGGDLNTEAFF
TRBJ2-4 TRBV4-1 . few TGCGCCAGCAGCCAAGATCCCCAGAGGAAAAACATTCAGTACTTC CASSQDPQRKNIQYF
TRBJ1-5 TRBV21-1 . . TGTGCCAGCAGCAAAGGTGGACAGGGGGCCAAGCCCCAGCATTTT CASSKGGQGAKPQHF
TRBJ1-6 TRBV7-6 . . TGTGCCAGCAGCTTAGATGGAGGGGGTAATTCACCCCTCCACTTT CASSLDGGGNSPLHF
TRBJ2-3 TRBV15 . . TGTGCCACCAGCGCCACAAAGTATTTCAGCACAGATACGCAGTATTTT CATSATKYFSTDTQYF
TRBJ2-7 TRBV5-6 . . TGTGCCAGCAGGAAACAGGGTAACTATGACGAGCAGTACTTC CASRKQGNYDEQYF
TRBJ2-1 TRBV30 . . TGTGCCTGGGGGCTAGGACTTAGTTCCTACAATGAGCAGTTCTTC CAWGLGLSSYNEQFF
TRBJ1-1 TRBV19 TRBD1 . TGTGCCAGTAATGACAGGGGGGCCACTGAAGCTTTCTTT CASNDRGATEAFF
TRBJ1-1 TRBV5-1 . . TGCGCCAGCAGCTTGTCGGCCGCGGGGAACACTGAAGCTTTCTTT CASSLSAAGNTEAFF
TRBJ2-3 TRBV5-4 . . TGTGCCAGCAGCGATCGCGGCACAGATACGCAGTATTTT CASSDRGTDTQYF
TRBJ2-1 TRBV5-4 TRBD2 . TGTGCCAGCAGCTTGTCTAGCGGGAATTACAATGAGCAGTTCTTC CASSLSSGNYNEQFF
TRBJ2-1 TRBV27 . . TGTGCCAGCAGTTTCTCGCGCTACAATGAGCAGTTCTTC CASSFSRYNEQFF
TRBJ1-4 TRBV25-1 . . TGTGCCAGCAGTGACAGTCGAAGGGTTGGTGAAAAACTGTTTTTT CASSDSRRVGEKLFF
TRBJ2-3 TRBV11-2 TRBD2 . TGTGCCAGCAGCTTAGAGACTAGCGGGCGGCTCACAGATACGCAGTATTTT CASSLETSGRLTDTQYF
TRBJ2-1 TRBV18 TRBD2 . TGTGCCAGCTCACCACTTAGCGGGAGGGCCCAAAATGAGCAGTTCTTC CASSPLSGRAQNEQFF
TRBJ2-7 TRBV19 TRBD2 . TGTGCCAGTAATGGGGTAGCGGGGGTGAGCTACGAGCAGTACTTC CASNGVAGVSYEQYF
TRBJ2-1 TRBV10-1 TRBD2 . TGCGCCAGCAGCCCAGAAACTAGCGGCCTCAATGAGCAGTTCTTC CASSPETSGLNEQFF
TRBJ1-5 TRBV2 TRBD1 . TGTGCCAGCAGCGACAGGGGTAGCAATCAGCCCCAGCATTTT CASSDRGSNQPQHF
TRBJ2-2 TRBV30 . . TGTGCCTGGAGTGTACAGCCCACCGGGGAGCTGTTTTTT CAWSVQPTGELFF
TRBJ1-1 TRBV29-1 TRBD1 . TGCAGCGTTGAGGAGGGGGCGGACACTGAAGCTTTCTTT CSVEEGADTEAFF
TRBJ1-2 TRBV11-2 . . TGTGCCAGCAGCCCGGGAGGTGCGAAGGTATATGGCTACACCTTC CASSPGGAKVYGYTF
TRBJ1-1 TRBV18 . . TGTGCCAGCTCACCACCCGGCGTCCGGACTGAAGCTTTCTTT CASSPPGVRTEAFF
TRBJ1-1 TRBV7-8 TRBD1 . TGTGCCAGCAGCCGATTCCGGGACAGAAACACTGAAGCTTTCTTT CASSRFRDRNTEAFF
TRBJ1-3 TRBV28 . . TGTGCCGCTGGACTTCGCTCTGGAAACACCATATATTTT CAAGLRSGNTIYF
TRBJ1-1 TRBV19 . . TGTGCCAGTAGGAATAAGACAGTCCTCACTGAAGCTTTCTTT CASRNKTVLTEAFF
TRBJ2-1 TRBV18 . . TGTGCCAGCTCAGACGACAGCTGGGGGAATGAGCAGTTCTTC CASSDDSWGNEQFF
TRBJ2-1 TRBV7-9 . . TGTGCCAGCAGCTTTGGGGATGAGCAGTTCTTC CASSFGDEQFF
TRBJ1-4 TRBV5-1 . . TGCGCCAGCAGCTTGGCTTCGGGGGCAGAACTGTTTTTT CASSLASGAELFF
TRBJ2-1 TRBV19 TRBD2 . TGTGCCAGCAAACTTAGCGGGAGAAGGGATGAGCAGTTCTTC CASKLSGRRDEQFF
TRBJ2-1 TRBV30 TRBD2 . TGTGCCTGGAGTGTACGGCTAGCGGGGGAACAGTTCTTC CAWSVRLAGEQFF
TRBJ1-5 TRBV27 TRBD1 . TGTGCCAGCAGTCCCCGACAGGGCCTCAGCAATCAGCCCCAGCATTTT CASSPRQGLSNQPQHF
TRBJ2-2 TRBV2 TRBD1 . TGTGCCAGCCTGGGACAGGGGGTCCCCGGGGAGCTGTTTTTT CASLGQGVPGELFF
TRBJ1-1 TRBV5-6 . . TGTGCCAGCACTATACTTGGCACTGAAGCTTTCTTT CASTILGTEAFF
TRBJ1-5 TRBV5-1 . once TGCGCCAGCAGCTCAGGTTCAGATAGCAATCAGCCCCAGCATTTT CASSSGSDSNQPQHF
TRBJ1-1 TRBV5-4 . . TGTGCCAGCAGCGCGGACGCCTGGTTGGGTGAAGCTTTCTTT CASSADAWLGEAFF
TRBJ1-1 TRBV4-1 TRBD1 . TGCGCCAGCAGTTTCCAACCTAGGCACTTCAGGGGGGACACTGAAGCTTTCTTT CASSFQPRHFRGDTEAFF
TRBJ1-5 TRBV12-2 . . TGTGCAAGTCGCTTATTCCGGGGTAATCAGCCCCAGCATTTT CASRLFRGNQPQHF
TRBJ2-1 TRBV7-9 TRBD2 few TGTGCCAGCAGCTTACCGCCGAGATTAGCGGGAGATCGTAATGAGCAGTTCTTC CASSLPPRLAGDRNEQFF
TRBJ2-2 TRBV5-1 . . TGCGCCAGCAGCTCCATCAGGGCTACGAACACCGGGGAGCTGTTTTTT CASSSIRATNTGELFF
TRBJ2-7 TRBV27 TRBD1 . TGTGCCAGCAGTTTGACAGGGGGGTCCTACGAGCAGTACTTC CASSLTGGSYEQYF
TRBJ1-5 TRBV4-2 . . TGTGCCAGCAGCCAGCCGGGCCTGGGGGATCAGCCCCAGCATTTT CASSQPGLGDQPQHF
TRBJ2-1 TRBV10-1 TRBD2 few TGCGCCAGCAGTGGAGGACCTCCAATGCCTAGCGGGGCGAACAATGAGCAGTTCTTC CASSGGPPMPSGANNEQFF
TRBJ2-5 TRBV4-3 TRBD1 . TGCGCCAGCAGCCTCTCAGGGGGCCTCCAAGAGACCCAGTACTTC CASSLSGGLQETQYF
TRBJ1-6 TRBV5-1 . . TGCGCCAGCAGCTTGGGTACAGCCAATTCACCCCTCCACTTT CASSLGTANSPLHF
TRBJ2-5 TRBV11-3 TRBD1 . TGTGCCAGCAGCCCGAGGTCCCAGGGGGTCACCCAAGAGACCCAGTACTTC CASSPRSQGVTQETQYF
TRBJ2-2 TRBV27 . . TGTGCCAGCAGGCGGGCTGGAACCGGGGAGCTGTTTTTT CASRRAGTGELFF
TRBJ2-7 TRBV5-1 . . TGCGCCAGCAGCTTGGTATCCGGGACACCGCCCTACGAGCAGTACTTC CASSLVSGTPPYEQYF
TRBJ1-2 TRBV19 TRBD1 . TGTGCCAGTGCCCCGACAGGGGGCGACGACTATGGCTACACCTTC CASAPTGGDDYGYTF